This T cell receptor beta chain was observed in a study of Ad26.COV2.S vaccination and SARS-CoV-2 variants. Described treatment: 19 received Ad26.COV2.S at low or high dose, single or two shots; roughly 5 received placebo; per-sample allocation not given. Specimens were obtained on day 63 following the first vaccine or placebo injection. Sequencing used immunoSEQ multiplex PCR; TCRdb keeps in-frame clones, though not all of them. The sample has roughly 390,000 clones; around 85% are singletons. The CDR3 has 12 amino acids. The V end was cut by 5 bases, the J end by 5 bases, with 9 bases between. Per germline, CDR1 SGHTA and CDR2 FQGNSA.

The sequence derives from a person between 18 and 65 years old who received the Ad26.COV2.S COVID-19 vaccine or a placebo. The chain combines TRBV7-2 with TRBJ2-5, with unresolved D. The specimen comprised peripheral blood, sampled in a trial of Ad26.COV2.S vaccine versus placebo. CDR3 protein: CASSQRWETQYF. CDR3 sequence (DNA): TGTGCCAGCAGCCAGAGGTGGGAGACCCAGTACTTC.